These T cell receptor beta chains were read from a single sample in a study of cytomegalovirus exposure and HLA in healthy donors. TCRdb's copy holds only in-frame clones and misses some; the assay was immunoSEQ multiplex PCR. The listing records 96,000 or so clones. Specimen: PBMCs. These receptors were collected from a woman aged 25 to 45 in good health and CMV-seronegative. The CDR3 runs from the conserved cysteine through the conserved F or W. Each record gives: CDR3 DNA, CDR3 protein, D gene, V gene, clone size, J gene. D genes are given only for firm matches. Expanded clones are given a class, and other clones once, few, many or no size at all.

DNA: TGTGCCAGCTCTCAGGGGCATCGCGGCGGGGAGCTGTTTTTT
CDR3: CASSQGHRGGELFF
D: -
V: TRBV6-1
size: -
J: TRBJ2-2

DNA: TGTGCCAGCAGCTCCCGCCCCCAGGAATCTAACTATGGCTACACCTTC
CDR3: CASSSRPQESNYGYTF
D: -
V: TRBV7-9
size: -
J: TRBJ1-2

DNA: TGTGCCAGCAGCTGGGACAACTACGAGCAGTACTTC
CDR3: CASSWDNYEQYF
D: -
V: TRBV7-2
size: -
J: TRBJ2-7

DNA: TGCGCCAGCAGCTTGGCGGCTGGGCAGGGTTTAACTAATGAAAAACTGTTTTTT
CDR3: CASSLAAGQGLTNEKLFF
D: -
V: TRBV5-1
size: medium-sized
J: TRBJ1-4

DNA: TGTGCCAGCAGCTTATTCCCCGAGCAGGGATTCTATGGCTACACCTTC
CDR3: CASSLFPEQGFYGYTF
D: -
V: TRBV7-9
size: -
J: TRBJ1-2

DNA: TGTGCCAGCAGTTACTCGTATGCGGGAGGTTCAGGTACGCAGTATTTT
CDR3: CASSYSYAGGSGTQYF
D: TRBD2
V: TRBV6-5
size: -
J: TRBJ2-3

DNA: TGTGCCAGCAGCGGACAGGTTCTGAACACTGAAGCTTTCTTT
CDR3: CASSGQVLNTEAFF
D: TRBD1
V: TRBV11-2
size: -
J: TRBJ1-1

DNA: TGTGCCAGCGGTGGACCTCGGACAGGGTACGAGCAGTACTTC
CDR3: CASGGPRTGYEQYF
D: TRBD1
V: TRBV6-1
size: -
J: TRBJ2-7

DNA: TGCGCCAGCAGCTCGGTCGGGGGAGTGGAGACCCAGTACTTC
CDR3: CASSSVGGVETQYF
D: -
V: TRBV5-1
size: -
J: TRBJ2-5

DNA: TGTGCCTGGGAGACAGGGGTTAATGAAAAACTGTTTTTT
CDR3: CAWETGVNEKLFF
D: TRBD1
V: TRBV30
size: -
J: TRBJ1-4

DNA: TGTGCCAGCAGCTTGGAGGTGCGGAGGGGAGCTTTCTTT
CDR3: CASSLEVRRGAFF
D: -
V: TRBV5-5
size: -
J: TRBJ1-1

DNA: TGTGCCAGCAGCTTCATGACCACAGGGGGCAATTCACCCCTCCACTTT
CDR3: CASSFMTTGGNSPLHF
D: TRBD1
V: TRBV7-2
size: -
J: TRBJ1-6

DNA: TGTGCCATCAGCCTGACCGGGACTATTAACGAGCAGTACTTC
CDR3: CAISLTGTINEQYF
D: TRBD2
V: TRBV10-3
size: -
J: TRBJ2-7

DNA: TGTGCCAGCAGCCCAAATGACAGGGGTCGAAACACCATATATTTT
CDR3: CASSPNDRGRNTIYF
D: TRBD1
V: TRBV5-8
size: -
J: TRBJ1-3

DNA: TGTGCCAGCAGCAAACGACAGGGAGGCTACACCTTC
CDR3: CASSKRQGGYTF
D: TRBD1
V: TRBV11-1
size: -
J: TRBJ1-2

DNA: TGTGCCAGCAACCCAGATCTAACGGGCGGGGAGCTGTTTTTT
CDR3: CASNPDLTGGELFF
D: -
V: TRBV2
size: -
J: TRBJ2-2

DNA: TGTGCCAGCAGCGACCCGACAGGGGAGGATGGCTACACCTTC
CDR3: CASSDPTGEDGYTF
D: TRBD1
V: TRBV7-9
size: -
J: TRBJ1-2

DNA: TGTGCCACCAGCAGAGATCCGGGCTCCTACGAGCAGTACTTC
CDR3: CATSRDPGSYEQYF
D: -
V: TRBV15
size: -
J: TRBJ2-7

DNA: TGTGCCAGCAGTTCTGGACAGGTGAATGAAAAACTGTTTTTT
CDR3: CASSSGQVNEKLFF
D: TRBD1
V: TRBV28
size: -
J: TRBJ1-4

DNA: TGTGCCAGCAGCTCTGGATACTTTGGGCAAAGTAGAGATACGCAGTATTTT
CDR3: CASSSGYFGQSRDTQYF
D: -
V: TRBV5-8
size: -
J: TRBJ2-3

DNA: TGTGCCAGCAGAAAGACAGGGGCGAACACCGGGGAGCTGTTTTTT
CDR3: CASRKTGANTGELFF
D: TRBD1
V: TRBV6-4
size: -
J: TRBJ2-2

DNA: TGTGCCAGCAGTTCACCCGGGACAGGGCTCTTCGGGGAGCTGTTTTTT
CDR3: CASSSPGTGLFGELFF
D: TRBD1
V: TRBV28
size: -
J: TRBJ2-2

DNA: TGTGCCACCAGCAGAGACTTGACAGGTAGCTCCTACGAGCAGTACTTC
CDR3: CATSRDLTGSSYEQYF
D: -
V: TRBV15
size: -
J: TRBJ2-7

DNA: TGTGCCAGCAGCCTCCCGGGACTAGCGGGCTACGAGCAGTACTTC
CDR3: CASSLPGLAGYEQYF
D: TRBD2
V: TRBV11-2
size: -
J: TRBJ2-7

DNA: TGTGCCAGTACCGGACAGGGCCGGACTGAAGCTTTCTTT
CDR3: CASTGQGRTEAFF
D: TRBD1
V: TRBV19
size: -
J: TRBJ1-1

DNA: TGTGCCAGCAGTTACTCGACAGGGAGCTATAATTCACCCCTCCACTTT
CDR3: CASSYSTGSYNSPLHF
D: TRBD1
V: TRBV6-5
size: -
J: TRBJ1-6

DNA: TGTGCCAGCAGACTCAGGGGGCTTGGAAACACCATATATTTT
CDR3: CASRLRGLGNTIYF
D: TRBD1
V: TRBV28
size: -
J: TRBJ1-3

DNA: TGCGCCAGCAGCCAAGAGGTCAGGACTAGCGGGAGGAGCTCCTACAATGAGCAGTTCTTC
CDR3: CASSQEVRTSGRSSYNEQFF
D: TRBD2
V: TRBV4-1
size: -
J: TRBJ2-1

DNA: TGTGCCAGCAGTGAATTTATGGCGACAGGGGTTTATTGGGAGACCCAGTACTTC
CDR3: CASSEFMATGVYWETQYF
D: TRBD1
V: TRBV25-1
size: -
J: TRBJ2-5

DNA: TGTGCCAGCAGTTATTCACATGGCGGGGGGAACTACGAGCAGTACTTC
CDR3: CASSYSHGGGNYEQYF
D: TRBD2
V: TRBV6-6
size: -
J: TRBJ2-7

DNA: TGTGCCAGCAGACCGGCCCCGGGACTAGCGGGAGGGCGCGGGGAGACCCAGTACTTC
CDR3: CASRPAPGLAGGRGETQYF
D: TRBD2
V: TRBV5-4
size: -
J: TRBJ2-5

DNA: TGTGCCAGCAGTTTAGGTGGAGGGTCAAATAGGCCCCAGCATTTT
CDR3: CASSLGGGSNRPQHF
D: -
V: TRBV27
size: -
J: TRBJ1-5

DNA: TGTGCCAGTAGTATAGTGCCAGGGGGGAACACTGAAGCTTTCTTT
CDR3: CASSIVPGGNTEAFF
D: TRBD1
V: TRBV19
size: -
J: TRBJ1-1

DNA: TGTGCCAGCAGTGACTTCACAGGTTCAACTAATGAAAAACTGTTTTTT
CDR3: CASSDFTGSTNEKLFF
D: -
V: TRBV6-1
size: -
J: TRBJ1-4

DNA: TGTGCCAGCAGTGAATTAGCGGGAGGGCTGTTCTTC
CDR3: CASSELAGGLFF
D: TRBD2
V: TRBV6-4
size: -
J: TRBJ2-1

DNA: TGCGCCAGCAGTACGGGACAGGGGTCCTCTGGAAACACCATATATTTT
CDR3: CASSTGQGSSGNTIYF
D: TRBD1
V: TRBV5-1
size: -
J: TRBJ1-3

DNA: TGTGCCAGCAGCTCACTAGGGGGTGAGCAGTTCTTC
CDR3: CASSSLGGEQFF
D: -
V: TRBV9
size: -
J: TRBJ2-1

DNA: TGTGCCAGCAGTCCACTAGCGGGAGGAGATGAGACCCAGTACTTC
CDR3: CASSPLAGGDETQYF
D: TRBD2
V: TRBV28
size: -
J: TRBJ2-5

DNA: TGTGCCAGTAGTATAGAATTCACCAGGAACTATGGCTACACCTTC
CDR3: CASSIEFTRNYGYTF
D: -
V: TRBV19
size: -
J: TRBJ1-2

DNA: TGTGCCAGCAGCTATGGTCCCAGTGCGAACACCGGGGAGCTGTTTTTT
CDR3: CASSYGPSANTGELFF
D: -
V: TRBV7-3
size: -
J: TRBJ2-2

DNA: TGTGCCAGCAGTGAAGCAGGGGAGGCCTACAATGAGCAGTTCTTC
CDR3: CASSEAGEAYNEQFF
D: -
V: TRBV6-1
size: -
J: TRBJ2-1

DNA: TGTGCCAGCAGTAGGGGACAGGTCGGCACTGAAGCTTTCTTT
CDR3: CASSRGQVGTEAFF
D: TRBD1
V: TRBV28
size: -
J: TRBJ1-1

DNA: TGTGCCCTTGGGGGGGCAGGGGGCCGGACTGAAGCTTTCTTT
CDR3: CALGGAGGRTEAFF
D: TRBD1
V: TRBV28
size: -
J: TRBJ1-1

DNA: TGTGCCAGCAGCACCCGGACAGGGGGAGATTCACCCCTCCACTTT
CDR3: CASSTRTGGDSPLHF
D: TRBD1
V: TRBV5-6
size: -
J: TRBJ1-6

DNA: TGCGCCAGCAGGGAAGGGGACTCTGGAAACACCATATATTTT
CDR3: CASREGDSGNTIYF
D: -
V: TRBV5-1
size: -
J: TRBJ1-3

DNA: TGTGCCAGCAGCGTACGTGGAGGGGGGGGAGAGACCCAGTACTTC
CDR3: CASSVRGGGGETQYF
D: -
V: TRBV9
size: -
J: TRBJ2-5

DNA: TGTGCCAGCAGTGTAAATCAGCCCCAGCATTTT
CDR3: CASSVNQPQHF
D: -
V: TRBV28
size: -
J: TRBJ1-5

DNA: TGTGCCAGCAGCCCGCTACAGGGCGCTGGGGCCAACGTCCTGACTTTC
CDR3: CASSPLQGAGANVLTF
D: -
V: TRBV28
size: -
J: TRBJ2-6

DNA: TGTGCCAGTAGTCCACTAGCGGGGACCACAGATACGCAGTATTTT
CDR3: CASSPLAGTTDTQYF
D: TRBD2
V: TRBV19
size: -
J: TRBJ2-3